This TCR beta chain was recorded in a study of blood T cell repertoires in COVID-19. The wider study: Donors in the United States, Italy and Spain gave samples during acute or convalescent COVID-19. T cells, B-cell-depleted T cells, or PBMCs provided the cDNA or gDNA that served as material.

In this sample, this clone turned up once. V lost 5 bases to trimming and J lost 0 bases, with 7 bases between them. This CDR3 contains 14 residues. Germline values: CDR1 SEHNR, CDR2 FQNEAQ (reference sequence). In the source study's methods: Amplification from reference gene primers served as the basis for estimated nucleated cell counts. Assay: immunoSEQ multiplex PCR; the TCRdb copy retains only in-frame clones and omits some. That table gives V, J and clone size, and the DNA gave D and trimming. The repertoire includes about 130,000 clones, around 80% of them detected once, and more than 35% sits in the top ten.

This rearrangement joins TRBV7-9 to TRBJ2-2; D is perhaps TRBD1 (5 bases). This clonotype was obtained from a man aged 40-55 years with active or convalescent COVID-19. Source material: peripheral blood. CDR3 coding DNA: TGTGCCAGCAGCCGACAGTCGAACACCGGGGAGCTGTTTTTT. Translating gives CASSRQSNTGELFF.